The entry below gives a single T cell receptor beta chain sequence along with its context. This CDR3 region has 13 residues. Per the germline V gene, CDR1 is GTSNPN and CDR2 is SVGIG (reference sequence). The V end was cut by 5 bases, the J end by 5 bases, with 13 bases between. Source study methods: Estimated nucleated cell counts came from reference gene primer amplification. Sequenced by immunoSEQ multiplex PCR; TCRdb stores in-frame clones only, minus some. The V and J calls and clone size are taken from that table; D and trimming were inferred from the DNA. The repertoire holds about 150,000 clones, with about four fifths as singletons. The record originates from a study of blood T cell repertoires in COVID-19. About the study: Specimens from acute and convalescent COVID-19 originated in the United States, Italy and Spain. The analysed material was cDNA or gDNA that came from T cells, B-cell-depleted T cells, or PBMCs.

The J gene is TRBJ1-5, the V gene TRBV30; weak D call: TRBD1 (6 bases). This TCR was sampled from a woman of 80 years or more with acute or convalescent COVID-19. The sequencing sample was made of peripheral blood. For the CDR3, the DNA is TGTGCCTGGGGGGCGTCAGGGGATCAGCCCCAGCATTTT. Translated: CAWGASGDQPQHF.